These 20 T cell receptor beta chains share one sample of origin, sequenced in a study of blood T cell repertoires in COVID-19. Profiled with immunoSEQ multiplex PCR; TCRdb holds only in-frame clones, not every one. The table lists approximately 230,000 clones, approximately 90% of them singletons. Sequences were obtained from peripheral blood. All receptors derive from a woman in her thirties with COVID-19, enrolled during active disease.

In its sample, this clone was seen once. This sequence joins TRBV27 and TRBJ1-2; 7 nucleotides align to TRBD1. V shed 8 bases, J shed 0 bases, and the junction held 12 bases outside the gene matches. Per the germline V gene, CDR1 is MNHEY and CDR2 is SMNVEV (reference sequence). This CDR3 contains 16 residues. The CDR3 here is CASGSLYRGANYGYTF. CDR3 DNA: TGTGCCAGCGGGTCACTATACAGGGGAGCTAACTATGGCTACACCTTC.

The genes are TRBV9 and TRBJ2-1; D is ambiguous. Germline-derived CDR1 and CDR2 are SGDLS and YYNGEE. The CDR3 covers 15 residues. Trimming stripped 0 bases from V and 3 bases from J, with 10 bases between. The CDR3 region has the DNA TGTGCCAGCAGCGTAGGCGATGCGAACTACAATGAGCAGTTCTTC. This gives the protein CASSVGDANYNEQFF. The full variable domain, in which reference TRBV9 and TRBJ2-1 provide the parts outside the CDR3, is DSGVTQTPKHLITATGQRVTLRCSPRSGDLSVYWYQQSLDQGLQFLIQYYNGEERAKGNILERFSAQQFPDLHSELNLSSLELGDSALYFCASSVGDANYNEQFFGPGTRLTVL.

The gene calls are TRBV7-9 and TRBJ2-3; tentative D call: TRBD2 (6 bases). CDR3 length: 17 residues. Per germline, CDR1 SEHNR and CDR2 FQNEAQ (reference sequence). Trimming shortened V by 4 bases and J by 6 bases, and 23 bases separated the two germline ends. The CDR3 reads CASSSLRADVGGDTQYF. CDR3 DNA sequence: TGTGCCAGCAGCTCTTTAAGGGCGGACGTTGGAGGGGATACGCAGTATTTT.

The chain recombines TRBV7-9 with TRBJ1-5, with 7 positions matching TRBD1. The CDR3 runs 13 residues. CDR1 is SEHNR, CDR2 FQNEAQ, per germline (reference sequence). V lost 8 bases, J lost 4 bases, and 5 bases stayed unmatched. The CDR3 loop reads CASAGTDNQPQHF. The DNA of the CDR3 is TGTGCCAGCGCCGGGACAGATAATCAGCCCCAGCATTTT. Combining the CDR3 with reference TRBV7-9 and TRBJ1-5 gives the whole variable domain DTGVSQNPRHKITKRGQNVTFRCDPISEHNRLYWYRQTLGQGPEFLTYFQNEAQLEKSRLLSDRFSAERPKGSFSTLEIQRTEQGDSAMYLCASAGTDNQPQHFGDGTRLSIL.

The rearrangement uses TRBV6-2 or TRBV6-3 and TRBJ2-5; TRBD2 matches 7 bases. Germline values: CDR1 MNHEY, CDR2 SVGEGT. The CDR3 loop spans 13 amino acids. The junction had 2 bases not matched to a gene; V was cut back by 6 bases and J by 1 base. The CDR3 reads CASRPSGQETQYF. The CDR3 DNA sequence: TGTGCCAGCAGGCCTAGCGGCCAAGAGACCCAGTACTTC.

The chain uses TRBV2 and TRBJ2-1; D gene ambiguous. Trimming cost V 5 bases and J 7 bases, with 18 bases left between them. In germline, CDR1 is SNHLY, CDR2 FYNNEI. The CDR3 sequence is 15 residues long. CDR3 sequence (DNA): TGTGCCAGCAGTCCCGTCTCGTGGGCCAGGAATGAGCAGTTCTTC. This encodes CASSPVSWARNEQFF.

The chain carries TRBV2 and TRBJ2-5; weak D call: TRBD1 (5 bases). V was pared by 6 bases and J by 5 bases, with 16 bases between. The CDR3 has 14 residues. From germline, CDR1 is SNHLY and CDR2 FYNNEI. The CDR3: CASRVTPGRETQYF. The CDR3 region has the DNA TGTGCCAGCAGAGTAACCCCAGGGCGCGAGACCCAGTACTTC.

The CDR3 coding sequence is TGTGCCAGCAGCCCCGGGGGTAGCCTTCCAGATACGCAGTATTTT. It specifies CASSPGGSLPDTQYF. The chain carries TRBV7-2 and TRBJ2-3; perhaps TRBD2 as D (6 bases). The length of the CDR3 is 15 residues. The V end lost 5 bases, the J end lost 4 bases, and 16 bases lay between the germline ends. Germline CDR1 and CDR2: SGHTA and FQGNSA.

The chain uses TRBV3-1 (or the pseudogene TRBV3-2) and TRBJ2-1, with TRBD2 matching over 11 bases. V shed 4 bases and J 7 bases; nucleotides not matched to a gene: 6. The germline gives CDR1 LGHDT, CDR2 YNNKEL (reference sequence). This CDR3 is built from 15 residues. This CDR3 is CASSPGLAVGNEQFF. The CDR3 DNA is TGTGCCAGCAGCCCGGGACTAGCGGTCGGTAATGAGCAGTTCTTC.

This chain connects TRBV5-1 to TRBJ1-6; D perhaps matches TRBD1 (6 bases). V lost 5 bases and J lost 5, with 8 bases in between. Germline-derived CDR1 and CDR2 are SGHRS and YFSETQ. The CDR3 is 13 amino acids. The CDR3 DNA reads TGCGCCAGCAGTCGGACAGATAATTCACCCCTCCACTTT. It translates to CASSRTDNSPLHF.

The gene calls are TRBV29-1 and TRBJ1-1; TRBD1 matches 7 bases. Germline-derived CDR1 and CDR2 are SQVTM and ANQGSEA. The junction had 6 bases not matched to a gene; V was cut back by 6 bases and J by 5 bases. This CDR3 is 12 amino acids long. The CDR3 protein is CSVGQSGTEAFF. As DNA, the CDR3 is TGCAGCGTGGGACAGTCGGGAACTGAAGCTTTCTTT.

The gene calls are TRBV9 and TRBJ2-3; the D gene is possibly TRBD2 (6 bases). This CDR3 region has 16 residues. CDR1 is SGDLS and CDR2 is YYNGEE in the germline V gene. The ends were cut back, 0 bases at V and 0 bases at J, with 11 bases in the middle. In nucleotides, the CDR3 is TGTGCCAGCAGCGTAGGGGTTAGCGGTAGCACAGATACGCAGTATTTT. It codes for CASSVGVSGSTDTQYF.

The CDR3 here is CASSETTGGAETQYF. In DNA form, the CDR3 reads TGTGCCAGCAGTGAAACGACAGGGGGCGCGGAGACCCAGTACTTC. This chain links TRBV6-1 with TRBJ2-5; 10 nucleotides match TRBD1. The ends lost 2 bases at V and 5 bases at J; junction bases unmatched: 5. Germline V gene data show CDR1 as MNHNS and CDR2 as SASEGT. The CDR3 extends over 15 amino acids.

This chain uses TRBV29-1 with TRBJ2-1; TRBD2 matches at 7 bases. Germline V gene sequence: CDR1 SQVTM, CDR2 ANQGSEA. V lost 6 bases and J lost 11; bases outside the gene matches: 13. The CDR3 runs to 13 residues. This CDR3 is CSVAMTSSGQQFF. CDR3 in DNA: TGCAGCGTAGCCATGACTAGTAGCGGGCAGCAGTTCTTC.

This clone has a single count. This chain links TRBV9 with TRBJ2-1, with D unclear. CDR1 and CDR2 (germline): SGDLS, YYNGEE. The V gene lost 0 bases and the J gene lost 3 bases, with 7 bases spanning the gap. The CDR3 sequence is 14 residues long. For the CDR3, the DNA is TGTGCCAGCAGCGTAGCTATACTCTACAATGAGCAGTTCTTC. Amino acid sequence: CASSVAILYNEQFF.

The chain joins TRBV5-4 to TRBJ2-5, with a possible D match to TRBD1 (6 bases). In germline, CDR1 is SGHNT, CDR2 YYREEE (reference sequence). Trimming removed 2 bases from V and 2 bases from J, with 13 bases in between. CDR3 size: 15 residues. The CDR3 reads CASSLTGQGQETQYF. In DNA form, the CDR3 reads TGTGCCAGCAGCTTAACGGGACAAGGACAAGAGACCCAGTACTTC.

With respect to this clone: At the DNA level, this CDR3 is encoded by other sequences in the same sample as well. CDR3 sequence: CASSSGYGYTF. CDR3 nucleotide sequence: TGTGCCAGCAGTTCAGGGTATGGCTACACCTTC. The chain carries TRBV6-5 and TRBJ1-2; the D gene is possibly TRBD1 (5 bases). Deletions cut 4 bases from V and 5 bases from J, with 5 bases between. This CDR3 has 11 residues. In germline, CDR1 is MNHEY, CDR2 SVGAGI.

This chain joins TRBV19 and TRBJ2-7, with 9 bases lining up with TRBD1. The CDR3 is 15 amino acids. The J segment lost 6 bases and the V segment lost 5 bases, leaving 11 bases of the junction unmatched. Germline V CDR1 and CDR2: LNHDA, SQIVND (reference sequence). The CDR3 protein is CASSVRDRDISEQYF. CDR3 DNA: TGTGCCAGTAGTGTTCGGGACAGGGATATTTCCGAGCAGTACTTC.

The V and J genes are TRBV19 and TRBJ2-7; 7 nucleotides align to TRBD1. Germline CDR1 is LNHDA and CDR2 is SQIVND (reference sequence). The V gene end was trimmed by 3 bases and the J gene end by 3 bases; junction bases not matched to a gene: 2. The CDR3 has 13 residues. The CDR3 DNA is TGTGCCAGTAGTATGGGACAGATCTACGAGCAGTACTTC. This gives the protein CASSMGQIYEQYF.

The CDR3 here is CAISETGHSNQPQHF. The CDR3 nucleotides read TGTGCCATCAGTGAGACAGGACATAGCAATCAGCCCCAGCATTTT. The V gene is TRBV10-3, the J gene TRBJ1-5; the D gene is possibly TRBD1 (5 bases). CDR3 length: 15 amino acids. V gave up 2 bases and J gave up 0 bases, with 8 bases separating them. In germline, CDR1 is ENHRY, CDR2 SYGVKD.